There are a few counts of the clone carrying this T cell receptor beta chain. Its antigen is unknown. Sequencing targeted expressed TCRB transcripts, as all isolated RNA had been reverse transcribed. Some clones are missing from TCRdb's copy, which holds only in-frame ones; the method was immunoSEQ multiplex PCR. This sample has about 230,000 clones, with approximately 16% found just once. Germline values: CDR1 MNHEY, CDR2 SVGAGI. The CDR3 contains 15 residues. V gave up 2 bases and J gave up 2 bases, with 11 bases separating them. The sample comes from a study of beta chain features in type 1 diabetes. Overall study findings and caveats: Patients with Type 1 diabetes showed moderately but significantly shorter TCRB CDR3s in all four CD4+ subsets.

This sequence was found in a man aged 25-40 years with type 1 diabetes. This chain links TRBV6-5 with TRBJ2-3; a weak D match, TRBD1 (6 bases). The sequenced sample consisted of naive CD4+ T cells from blood. The CDR3 DNA sequence: TGTGCCAGCAGTTACGAGAGGGGGATCACAGATACGCAGTATTTT. Protein product: CASSYERGITDTQYF.